This T cell receptor (beta chain) appears in the sequencing data of a study of post-analysis software for immune sequencing data. Turning to the study itself: Included among the disease courses, which were recorded for the cohort, were relapsing-remitting, secondary progressive and progressive-relapsing multiple sclerosis. Study-wide results and caveats: When the samples were clustered directly with F measure, those that had been prepared in the same batch showed strong co-clustering.

The germline V and J ends were trimmed by 5 bases and 1 base, with 14 bases remaining between them. Germline CDR1 is LGHDT and CDR2 is YNNKEL (reference sequence). This CDR3 contains 15 residues. With regard to this clonotype: Its antigen is currently unknown.

TCR beta libraries were prepared from cDNA with unique molecular identifiers. Between about 0.95 and 11 million T cells gave rise to hundreds of thousands of cDNA molecules. TCRdb independently ran MiXCR on the PCR reads; one entry per CDR3 protein. The table lists under 200,000 distinct CDR3 sequences, around 36% of them singletons, with under 30% in the top ten. The receptor's source is a girl aged 10 to 17 with multiple sclerosis. The rearrangement links TRBV3-1 to TRBJ1-1; D is unclear. Source: blood, taken after autologous hematopoietic stem cell transplantation. The CDR3 loop reads CASSFGKGPNTEAFF. CDR3 nucleotide sequence: TGTGCCAGCAGCTTCGGAAAAGGCCCGAACACTGAAGCTTTCTTT.